This is a list of T cell receptor beta chains from one sample in a study of beta chain features in type 1 diabetes. The repertoire was sequenced with immunoSEQ multiplex PCR; TCRdb's copy has only in-frame clones and lacks some. The sample consists of under 800,000 clones, around 15% of them appearing once. The source material was naive CD4+ T cells from blood. The receptors here all came from a man between 18 and 29 years old in good health. The CDR3 runs from the conserved cysteine through the conserved F or W. D genes are given only for firm matches. The size field is filled for only some rows; it gives once, few, many or a size class.

d_gene | j_gene | v_gene | abundance | CDR3aa | CDR3nt
NA | TRBJ1-2 | TRBV6-4 | NA | CASSFQGGSGYTF | TGTGCCAGCAGTTTCCAGGGTGGGTCTGGCTACACCTTC
NA | TRBJ1-1 | TRBV30 | NA | CAWSNGLSAGTEAFF | TGTGCCTGGAGTAATGGGCTTTCTGCCGGGACTGAAGCTTTCTTT
TRBD2 | TRBJ2-1 | TRBV4-1 | NA | CASSQASAGGYNEQFF | TGCGCCAGCAGCCAAGCATCAGCGGGAGGTTACAATGAGCAGTTCTTC
TRBD1 | TRBJ1-4 | TRBV7-9 | few | CASSYRGQNNEKLFF | TGTGCCAGCAGTTACAGGGGGCAAAATAATGAAAAACTGTTTTTT
NA | TRBJ1-4 | TRBV2 | NA | CASRATQATNEKLFF | TGTGCCAGCAGGGCTACACAAGCAACTAATGAAAAACTGTTTTTT
NA | TRBJ2-6 | TRBV29-1 | few | CSVEKGEGANVLTF | TGCAGCGTTGAAAAGGGAGAGGGGGCCAACGTCCTGACTTTC
TRBD1 | TRBJ1-3 | TRBV4-3 | NA | CASSKGQISGNTIYF | TGCGCCAGCAGCAAGGGACAGATCTCTGGAAACACCATATATTTT
NA | TRBJ2-5 | TRBV28 | NA | CASSLVVPPTQYF | TGTGCCAGCAGTTTAGTCGTCCCCCCGACCCAGTACTTC
TRBD2 | TRBJ2-1 | TRBV7-9 | NA | CASSAPGLAGAGYNEQFF | TGTGCCAGCAGCGCACCGGGACTAGCGGGAGCGGGCTACAATGAGCAGTTCTTC
TRBD1 | TRBJ1-2 | TRBV9 | few | CASSVDRDKGYTF | TGTGCCAGCAGCGTCGACAGGGATAAAGGCTACACCTTC
TRBD1 | TRBJ2-2 | TRBV27 | NA | CASSLSNGQGGAGELFF | TGTGCCAGCAGTTTATCAAATGGACAGGGGGGAGCCGGGGAGCTGTTTTTT
NA | TRBJ1-1 | TRBV29-1 | NA | CSVSGGVTEAFF | TGCAGCGTTTCGGGGGGTGTCACTGAAGCTTTCTTT
NA | TRBJ2-1 | TRBV21-1 | NA | CASSKGEDNYNEQFF | TGTGCCAGCAGCAAAGGGGAAGACAACTACAATGAGCAGTTCTTC
NA | TRBJ1-5 | TRBV15 | NA | CATSRYGVQPQHF | TGTGCCACCAGCCGATACGGGGTTCAGCCCCAGCATTTT
TRBD1 | TRBJ1-1 | TRBV7-9 | NA | CASSAQGALGTEAFF | TGTGCCAGCAGCGCACAGGGGGCTTTGGGCACTGAAGCTTTCTTT
NA | TRBJ2-7 | TRBV6-1 | few | CASHSRGHSYEQYF | TGTGCCAGCCATTCGCGGGGGCATAGCTACGAGCAGTACTTC
TRBD1 | TRBJ1-4 | TRBV5-4 | NA | CASSHKPGQFNEKLFF | TGTGCCAGCAGCCATAAACCGGGACAGTTTAATGAAAAACTGTTTTTT
NA | TRBJ2-3 | TRBV27 | NA | CASIRDTQYF | TGTGCCAGCATAAGAGATACGCAGTATTTT
NA | TRBJ1-6 | TRBV5-4 | few | CASSFSADHSPLHF | TGTGCCAGCAGCTTTTCGGCAGACCATTCACCCCTCCACTTT
TRBD1 | TRBJ1-2 | TRBV28 | few | CASLLGGTGIGYTF | TGTGCCAGCCTATTGGGCGGGACAGGGATCGGCTACACCTTC
NA | TRBJ2-3 | TRBV7-3 | few | CASSLLGGRTDTQYF | TGTGCCAGCAGCTTATTGGGCGGGCGAACAGATACGCAGTATTTT
NA | TRBJ2-3 | TRBV27 | once | CASRRQGTDTQYF | TGTGCCAGCAGAAGACAGGGCACAGATACGCAGTATTTT
NA | TRBJ1-2 | TRBV28 | few | CASGVQAYGYTF | TGTGCCAGCGGGGTGCAGGCCTATGGCTACACCTTC
TRBD2 | TRBJ2-5 | TRBV5-4 | NA | CASSLREGQETQYF | TGTGCCAGCAGCTTAAGGGAGGGCCAAGAGACCCAGTACTTC
TRBD2 | TRBJ2-1 | TRBV2 | NA | CASSEVGTSASRQFF | TGTGCCAGCAGTGAAGTTGGGACTAGCGCCTCAAGGCAGTTCTTC
NA | TRBJ1-1 | TRBV19 | NA | CASSRRNTEAFF | TGTGCCAGTAGTCGACGGAACACTGAAGCTTTCTTT
NA | TRBJ2-2 | TRBV7-3 | NA | CASSVPSGELFF | TGTGCCAGCAGTGTACCTAGCGGGGAGCTGTTTTTT
TRBD2 | TRBJ2-7 | TRBV5-4 | few | CASSRDYSYEQYF | TGTGCCAGCAGCCGGGACTACTCCTACGAGCAGTACTTC
NA | TRBJ2-4 | TRBV23-1 | few | CASSQNGTILAKNIQYF | TGCGCCAGCAGTCAAAATGGGACGATTCTAGCCAAAAACATTCAGTACTTC
NA | TRBJ1-5 | TRBV18 | NA | CASSPTTGLRKGVDYSNQPQHF | TGTGCCAGCTCACCGACAACAGGACTCCGAAAGGGGGTCGACTATAGCAATCAGCCCCAGCATTTT
NA | TRBJ2-7 | TRBV2 | few | CASTNSGASYEQYF | TGTGCCAGCACAAATAGCGGAGCCTCCTACGAGCAGTACTTC
TRBD1 | TRBJ2-2 | TRBV19 | NA | CASIRDRANTGELFF | TGTGCCAGTATTAGGGACAGGGCGAACACCGGGGAGCTGTTTTTT
NA | TRBJ2-3 | TRBV7-9 | NA | CASSRHGEGTDTQYF | TGTGCCAGCAGCCGTCATGGGGAGGGCACAGATACGCAGTATTTT
NA | TRBJ2-1 | TRBV9 | few | CASSIRDHTDNEQFF | TGTGCCAGCAGCATCCGGGATCATACAGACAATGAGCAGTTCTTC
NA | TRBJ2-5 | TRBV7-9 | NA | CASSSLETQYF | TGTGCCAGCAGCTCCCTAGAGACCCAGTACTTC
NA | TRBJ1-2 | TRBV9 | few | CASSVEGKGDGYTF | TGTGCCAGCAGCGTAGAGGGGAAGGGGGATGGCTACACCTTC
TRBD2 | TRBJ2-7 | TRBV28 | NA | CASSFRLAGGHSYEQYF | TGTGCCAGCAGTTTCCGACTAGCGGGGGGCCATTCCTACGAGCAGTACTTC
NA | TRBJ2-7 | TRBV4-2 | NA | CASSQEGTRGSYEQYF | TGTGCCAGCAGCCAAGAGGGGACCCGCGGCTCCTACGAGCAGTACTTC
TRBD1 | TRBJ2-3 | TRBV19 | few | CASSIWDRGTDTQYF | TGTGCCAGTAGTATTTGGGACAGGGGAACAGATACGCAGTATTTT
NA | TRBJ2-1 | TRBV7-2 | few | CASSFQRDEQFF | TGTGCCAGCAGCTTCCAGCGGGATGAGCAGTTCTTC
NA | TRBJ2-5 | TRBV19 | NA | CASSDRPGGETQYF | TGTGCCAGTAGTGACAGACCCGGTGGTGAGACCCAGTACTTC
TRBD2 | TRBJ2-3 | TRBV5-1 | few | CASSSQARTSGDTQYF | TGCGCCAGCAGCTCCCAAGCGCGGACTAGCGGAGATACGCAGTATTTT
TRBD1 | TRBJ1-1 | TRBV5-1 | NA | CASSSTGGQAEAFF | TGCGCCAGCAGCTCAACAGGGGGACAGGCTGAAGCTTTCTTT
NA | TRBJ1-2 | TRBV5-1 | NA | CASSLAGYGYTF | TGCGCCAGCAGCCTAGCAGGATATGGCTACACCTTC